This is a list of T cell receptor beta chains from one sample in a study of PD-1 blockade in classical Hodgkin lymphoma. Profiled with immunoSEQ multiplex PCR; TCRdb holds only in-frame clones, not every one. The profile shows some 150,000 clones, under 85% of them singletons. The starting material was peripheral blood mononuclear cells (PBMCs), obtained before the second cycle of nivolumab. The receptors originated from a human donor with classical Hodgkin lymphoma. Each CDR3 is given with its conserved first and last residue. A D gene is named only where the DNA matches it firmly. Expanded clones get a size class; other rows say once, few or many, or leave the size out.

-	TRBV6-5	TRBJ1-1	-	TGTGCCAGCAGTTACTCCTGGCAGATGAACACTGAAGCTTTCTTT	CASSYSWQMNTEAFF
-	TRBV5-1	TRBJ1-3	-	TGCGCCAGCAGCTTGGCCGAGGGTGGGTCCATATATTTT	CASSLAEGGSIYF
-	TRBV6-5	TRBJ2-7	-	TGTGCCAGCAGAACCGGGGGACCTGGCGAGCAGTACTTC	CASRTGGPGEQYF
TRBD2	TRBV2	TRBJ2-1	-	TGTGCCAGCAGTCCTACTAGCGGGAGGGGTAATGAGCAGTTCTTC	CASSPTSGRGNEQFF
-	TRBV6-6	TRBJ1-1	-	TGTGCCAGCAGCAAGGACAGGAACACTGAAGCTTTCTTT	CASSKDRNTEAFF
TRBD1	TRBV7-8	TRBJ1-6	-	TGTGCCAGCCTCCAGGGACAGCGTAATTCACCCCTCCACTTT	CASLQGQRNSPLHF
-	TRBV21-1	TRBJ2-1	-	TGTGCCAGCAGCAAACATGCTAGCGGCTCCTACAATGAGCAGTTCTTC	CASSKHASGSYNEQFF
-	TRBV7-9	TRBJ1-2	-	TGTGCCAGCAGCGATACAGTTTTCTATGGCTACACCTTC	CASSDTVFYGYTF
-	TRBV9	TRBJ2-2	-	TGTGCCAGCAGCCCCCAGGTTGGGGGCACCGGGGAGCTGTTTTTT	CASSPQVGGTGELFF
-	TRBV5-1	TRBJ1-2	-	TGCGCCAGCAGCTTGGTCCTGACCGGGACGAGGGGCTACACCTTC	CASSLVLTGTRGYTF
TRBD2	TRBV18	TRBJ2-7	-	TGTGCCAGCTCATCCGGACTAGCGAACGAGCAGTACTTC	CASSSGLANEQYF
-	TRBV6-5	TRBJ1-3	-	TGTGCCAGCAGAACCAGGGGATCTGGAAACACCATATATTTT	CASRTRGSGNTIYF
TRBD1	TRBV5-4	TRBJ2-5	-	TGTGCCAGCAGCTTGGAAGGACAGGGGACATCGTGGTACTTC	CASSLEGQGTSWYF
TRBD1	TRBV11-2	TRBJ2-7	medium-sized	TGTGCCAGCAACGCGGGACAGGGGTCCTACGAGCAGTACTTC	CASNAGQGSYEQYF
-	TRBV4-2	TRBJ2-3	-	TGTGCCAGCAGCCTTTCAGGGGGGCAGAGAGATACGCAGTATTTT	CASSLSGGQRDTQYF
-	TRBV19	TRBJ1-1	-	TGTGCCAGTAGTATAGATCACCAGAGAATGAACACTGAAGCTTTCTTT	CASSIDHQRMNTEAFF
-	TRBV5-1	TRBJ2-6	-	TGCGCCAGCAGCTTGGAGGGGGTATCTGGGGCCAACGTCCTGACTTTC	CASSLEGVSGANVLTF
-	TRBV27	TRBJ1-1	-	TGTGCCAGCAGTTCGGAACAGGGTAATACTGAAGCTTTCTTT	CASSSEQGNTEAFF
-	TRBV12-5	TRBJ2-1	-	TGTGCTAGTGGTTTGGTAGGGGGGAACACCTACAATGAGCAGTTCTTC	CASGLVGGNTYNEQFF
-	TRBV5-1	TRBJ2-3	few	TGCGCCAGCAGCTCAGGGGACTCCACAGATACGCAGTATTTT	CASSSGDSTDTQYF
-	TRBV28	TRBJ2-5	-	TGTGCCACCCAGTGGGCGTCCCGCCAAGAGACCCAGTACTTC	CATQWASRQETQYF
TRBD1	TRBV27	TRBJ1-5	-	TGTGCCAGCAGTCCCAGGGGGCGCGGTCAGCCCCAGCATTTT	CASSPRGRGQPQHF
TRBD1	TRBV4-2	TRBJ2-3	once	TGTGCCAGCAGCCTCTACCGGACAGGGCAAAGGAGGGTGTATTTT	CASSLYRTGQRRVYF
TRBD2	TRBV19	TRBJ2-3	-	TGTGCCAGTAGTAGTGCCTCGACTAGCGGGACCCTTACCTCGCAGTATTTT	CASSSASTSGTLTSQYF
TRBD1	TRBV6-5	TRBJ1-4	few	TGTGCCATACGACAGGGGGATGAAAAACTGTTTTTT	CAIRQGDEKLFF
-	TRBV18	TRBJ2-3	-	TGTGCCAGCTCACCACCCTCTATTGCAGATACGCAGTATTTT	CASSPPSIADTQYF
-	TRBV18	TRBJ1-2	-	TGTGCCAGCTCTCCCCAGGACAGTCCTAACTATGGCTACACCTTC	CASSPQDSPNYGYTF
-	TRBV10-3	TRBJ2-5	-	TGTGCCATCAGTGACAGGGTTCAAGAGACCCAGTACTTC	CAISDRVQETQYF
-	TRBV14	TRBJ2-3	-	TGTGCCAGCAGCCAAGGAGCCACAGATACGCAGTATTTT	CASSQGATDTQYF
-	TRBV6-1	TRBJ1-1	-	TGTGCCAGTACACAGGGCCTAATGAACACTGAAGCTTTCTTT	CASTQGLMNTEAFF
TRBD1	TRBV6-5	TRBJ2-7	-	TGTGCCAGCAGTTACTCGGGACAGTCTGACGTCGGGCAGTACTTC	CASSYSGQSDVGQYF
TRBD2	TRBV4-2	TRBJ2-5	-	TGTGCCAGCAGCCCCTCCGGCGCGGGGGGTTTCCAAGAGACCCAGTACTTC	CASSPSGAGGFQETQYF
TRBD1	TRBV15	TRBJ2-7	-	TGTGCCACCAGCAGAGGGTGGGGGACAGGGGGCAGGAACGAGCAGTACTTC	CATSRGWGTGGRNEQYF
-	TRBV19	TRBJ2-7	-	TGTGCCACCCGCCCCCCCGGGCCGAGTAGCTCCTACGAGCAGTACTTC	CATRPPGPSSSYEQYF
TRBD2	TRBV10-3	TRBJ2-3	-	TGTGCCATCAGTGAGTCGGTGGCTAGCGGGATCCCCACAGATACGCAGTATTTT	CAISESVASGIPTDTQYF
-	TRBV19	TRBJ2-3	-	TGTGCCAGTAGTATAGTATACCCCGGGGGCACAGATACGCAGTATTTT	CASSIVYPGGTDTQYF
-	TRBV28	TRBJ1-1	-	TGTGCCAGCAGTTTACGGATGGGGCAGTACACTGAAGCTTTCTTT	CASSLRMGQYTEAFF
-	TRBV5-4	TRBJ2-7	-	TGTGCCAGCAGCCCGGGCCCGCCGAATACCTACGAGCAGTACTTC	CASSPGPPNTYEQYF
-	TRBV7-9	TRBJ1-1	-	TGTGCCAGCAGGGCGGGCGAGGGGAACACTGAAGCTTTCTTT	CASRAGEGNTEAFF
-	TRBV19	TRBJ1-6	once	TGTGCCAGTGAACGGGGGGGTAATTCACCCCTCCACTTT	CASERGGNSPLHF
-	TRBV5-1	TRBJ2-2	-	TGCGCCAGCAGCGGGGACTGGCGCACCGGGGAGCTGTTTTTT	CASSGDWRTGELFF
-	TRBV25-1	TRBJ1-6	few	TGTGCCAGCAGGCAGGAACTTAATTCACCCCTCCACTTT	CASRQELNSPLHF